Listed below are T cell receptor beta chains from one sample, sequenced in a study of HIV-infected children after antiretroviral therapy interruption. TCRdb re-derived calls from the 3' RACE reads in MiXCR, one entry per CDR3 protein. This sample has about 89,000 distinct CDR3 sequences, with approximately 6.9% found just once. The source was CD45RA+ CD4+ T cells from PBMCs, pooled from several time points, collected from a donor given antiretroviral therapy, either interrupted or continuous. Source of these receptors: a pool of human donors with HIV. CDR3s include the opening cysteine and the closing phenylalanine or tryptophan. A D gene is named only where the DNA matches it firmly. Part of the rows lack a size; the others show once, few, many or a class for expanded clones.

J,V,D,size,CDR3,DNA
TRBJ1-1,TRBV12-3/TRBV12-4,NA,many,CASSLKQGAEAFF,TGTGCCAGCAGTTTAAAACAGGGTGCTGAAGCTTTCTTT
TRBJ2-5,TRBV9,NA,NA,CASSVDLGETQYF,TGTGCCAGCAGCGTCGACTTGGGGGAGACCCAGTACTTC
TRBJ2-7,TRBV5-1,NA,NA,CASSPTHRESSYEQYF,TGCGCCAGCAGCCCGACTCACAGGGAAAGCTCCTACGAGCAGTACTTC
TRBJ2-3,TRBV12-3/TRBV12-4,NA,many,CASTERGYSTDTQYF,TGTGCCAGCACCGAAAGGGGGTATAGCACAGATACGCAGTATTTT
TRBJ2-7,TRBV6-2/TRBV6-3,TRBD1,many,CASSPSGQGVPYEQYF,TGTGCCAGCAGTCCCTCGGGACAGGGGGTCCCCTACGAGCAGTACTTC
TRBJ2-1,TRBV28,NA,many,CASRRLGHTSYNEQFF,TGTGCCAGCAGGCGGTTAGGACATACCTCCTACAATGAGCAGTTCTTC
TRBJ1-6,TRBV5-5,NA,many,CASSFQSPYNSPLHF,TGTGCCAGCAGCTTTCAGAGCCCCTATAATTCACCCCTCCACTTT
TRBJ1-2,TRBV12-3/TRBV12-4,NA,few,CASSLGRVYGYTF,TGTGCCAGCAGTTTAGGCCGGGTATATGGCTACACCTTC
TRBJ2-7,TRBV20-1,NA,few,CSARGTHEQYF,TGCAGTGCTAGAGGAACCCACGAGCAGTACTTC
TRBJ2-3,TRBV20-1,NA,many,CSASGTGTFSTDTQYF,TGCAGTGCCTCAGGAACAGGGACCTTTAGCACAGATACGCAGTATTTT
TRBJ2-7,TRBV28,TRBD1,many,CASIQRGPPYEQYF,TGTGCCAGCATTCAGAGGGGGCCACCCTACGAGCAGTACTTC
TRBJ1-4,TRBV7-8,NA,many,CASSLQAGDEKLFF,TGTGCCAGCAGCCTACAGGCTGGCGATGAAAAACTGTTTTTT
TRBJ2-1,TRBV12-3/TRBV12-4,TRBD1,many,CASSPITNRGLLDNEQFF,TGTGCCAGCAGCCCTATTACAAACAGGGGTTTATTAGACAATGAGCAGTTCTTC
TRBJ1-6,TRBV30,TRBD1,many,CAWSGTGRNSPLHF,TGTGCCTGGAGCGGGACAGGGAGGAATTCACCCCTCCACTTT
TRBJ2-3,TRBV2,NA,many,CASSEAHQGTQYF,TGTGCCAGCAGTGAAGCGCATCAGGGTACGCAGTATTTT
TRBJ2-7,TRBV5-1,NA,many,CASSSQGGEQYF,TGCGCCAGCAGCTCACAGGGAGGCGAGCAGTACTTC
TRBJ2-3,TRBV7-9,NA,NA,CASSLYSSDTQYF,TGTGCCAGCAGCTTATATTCTTCCGATACGCAGTATTTT
TRBJ1-2,TRBV29-1,NA,many,CSVGFGGAGYTF,TGCAGCGTTGGGTTTGGGGGAGCTGGCTACACCTTC
TRBJ2-6,TRBV20-1,NA,medium-sized,CSASASGANVLTF,TGCAGTGCTTCCGCCTCTGGGGCCAACGTCCTGACTTTC
TRBJ2-2,TRBV23-1,NA,NA,CASPHSEGRTGELFF,TGCGCCAGCCCCCATTCGGAGGGAAGGACCGGGGAGCTGTTTTTT
TRBJ1-6,TRBV7-6,NA,few,CASSARGGSYNSPLHF,TGTGCCAGCAGCGCTAGGGGGGGTTCCTATAATTCACCCCTCCACTTT
TRBJ1-3,TRBV12-3/TRBV12-4,NA,NA,CASSPSGASGNTIYF,TGTGCCAGCAGCCCCTCGGGAGCCTCTGGAAACACCATATATTTT
TRBJ2-5,TRBV29-1,NA,many,CSDQVPQGKGQETQYF,TGCAGCGACCAAGTGCCACAGGGTAAGGGTCAAGAGACCCAGTACTTC
TRBJ1-4,TRBV20-1,NA,many,CSARLERLDEKLFF,TGCAGTGCGCGCTTGGAGAGGTTGGATGAAAAACTGTTTTTT
TRBJ2-6,TRBV6-1,TRBD1,NA,CAKPLPPGQDFSGANVLTF,TGTGCCAAACCTCTACCGCCGGGACAGGACTTCTCTGGGGCCAACGTCCTGACTTTC
TRBJ1-5,TRBV2,NA,many,CASSENEGKPQHF,TGTGCCAGCAGTGAAAACGAAGGGAAACCCCAGCATTTT
TRBJ2-1,TRBV5-6,NA,few,CASSPGPSLYNEQFF,TGTGCCAGCAGCCCCGGGCCTAGTTTGTACAATGAGCAGTTCTTC
TRBJ2-1,TRBV12-3/TRBV12-4,TRBD1,many,CASRAGTGRIGEQFF,TGTGCCAGCAGAGCCGGGACAGGCCGGATTGGTGAGCAGTTCTTC
TRBJ1-1,TRBV21-1,NA,many,CASSKVKGGADTEAFF,TGTGCCAGCAGCAAAGTCAAGGGGGGGGCGGACACTGAAGCTTTCTTT
TRBJ2-7,TRBV10-3,NA,NA,CAISVEAPHEQYF,TGTGCCATCAGTGTTGAAGCCCCCCACGAGCAGTACTTC
TRBJ2-7,TRBV7-9,TRBD1,many,CASSLLGQGNRQYF,TGTGCCAGCAGCTTATTGGGACAGGGGAATCGGCAGTACTTC
TRBJ1-1,TRBV29-1,NA,many,CSVIPQGKNTEAFF,TGCAGCGTTATCCCCCAGGGGAAGAACACTGAAGCTTTCTTT
TRBJ1-2,TRBV19,NA,many,CASSINGNYGYTF,TGTGCCAGTAGTATTAACGGCAACTATGGCTACACCTTC
TRBJ1-2,TRBV7-2,NA,many,CASSLATIGFGGYTF,TGTGCCAGCAGCTTAGCGACGATAGGGTTCGGTGGCTACACCTTC
TRBJ2-2,TRBV29-1,NA,many,CSVEATGTIGIGGELFF,TGCAGCGTTGAAGCCACCGGGACCATCGGAATTGGCGGGGAGCTGTTTTTT
TRBJ2-7,TRBV10-3,TRBD1,many,CAIGVGQGAYEQYF,TGTGCCATCGGGGTAGGACAGGGGGCCTACGAGCAGTACTTC
TRBJ1-5,TRBV30,TRBD1,many,CAWARQGLDQPQHF,TGTGCCTGGGCGAGACAGGGTCTGGATCAGCCCCAGCATTTT
TRBJ1-4,TRBV28,NA,many,CASTRGGDNEKLFF,TGTGCCAGCACCCGTGGGGGGGATAATGAAAAACTGTTTTTT
TRBJ2-7,TRBV20-1,TRBD2,many,CSAKPGLGLYEQYF,TGCAGTGCCAAACCGGGACTAGGCCTTTACGAGCAGTACTTC
TRBJ1-2,TRBV29-1,NA,NA,CSGTDASYGYTF,TGCAGCGGGACGGACGCCTCCTATGGCTACACCTTC
TRBJ2-5,TRBV4-1,NA,many,CASSQDFGEDTQYF,TGTGCCAGCAGCCAAGATTTTGGGGAAGACACCCAGTACTTT
TRBJ2-7,TRBV6-5,TRBD2,many,CASSYSRAGPWNEQYF,TGTGCCAGCAGTTACTCCAGAGCGGGACCTTGGAACGAGCAGTACTTC
TRBJ2-7,TRBV5-4,NA,many,CASSLAGSRGVNEQYF,TGTGCCAGCAGCTTGGCCGGGTCGAGGGGAGTTAACGAGCAGTACTTC
TRBJ2-5,TRBV6-2/TRBV6-3,NA,few,CASSYAVQTQYF,TGTGCCAGCAGTTACGCGGTGCAGACCCAGTACTTC
TRBJ1-3,TRBV19,NA,many,CASSNSGNTIYF,TGTGCCAGTAGTAACAGTGGAAACACCATATATTTT
TRBJ2-5,TRBV3-1,NA,many,CASSRVGGGETQYF,TGTGCCAGCAGCCGGGTCGGAGGCGGGGAGACCCAGTACTTC
TRBJ2-1,TRBV6-5,NA,few,CASSYLTSNEQFF,TGTGCCAGCAGTTACCTGACTAGTAATGAGCAGTTCTTC
TRBJ2-3,TRBV19,NA,many,CASSRADTQYF,TGTGCCAGTAGTAGGGCAGATACGCAGTATTTT
TRBJ1-1,TRBV12-3/TRBV12-4,NA,many,CAIGGGIREAFF,TGTGCCATCGGGGGGGGGATTCGGGAAGCTTTCTTT
TRBJ1-4,TRBV20-1,NA,many,CSAGAGLNEKLFF,TGCAGTGCTGGGGCAGGACTGAATGAAAAACTGTTTTTT
TRBJ2-7,TRBV29-1,NA,many,CSVEFSREPYEQYF,TGCAGCGTTGAATTTTCCAGGGAACCCTACGAGCAGTACTTC
TRBJ1-2,TRBV20-1,NA,few,CSARDRRVDYGYTF,TGCAGTGCTAGAGATCGCAGGGTGGACTATGGCTACACCTTC